These T cell receptor beta chains were read from a single sample in a study of OX40 agonist ivuxolimab in advanced cancers. Only in-frame clones appear in the TCRdb table, and some are missing; sequencing was by immunoSEQ multiplex PCR. The sample records 75,000 to 95,000 clones, about 84% being singletons. The sample consisted of CD4+ or CD8+ T cells sorted from blood, taken in a trial of the OX40 agonist ivuxolimab. The receptor source for this set is an adult with an advanced solid tumor such as melanoma, head and neck, liver or kidney cancer. CDR3s include the opening cysteine and the closing phenylalanine or tryptophan. A D gene is named only where the DNA matches it firmly. Expanded clones get a size class; other rows say once, few or many, or leave the size out.

d_call	v_call	clone_size	j_call	cdr3_aa
NA	TRBV7-3	NA	TRBJ1-1	CASSPAPENTEAFF
NA	TRBV4-3	NA	TRBJ2-1	CASSQDRTADSYNEQFF
NA	TRBV6-5	NA	TRBJ2-5	CASSSGLLRETQYF
TRBD2	TRBV4-1	NA	TRBJ2-7	CASSQEELAGASISYEQYF
NA	TRBV4-3	NA	TRBJ2-5	CASSQDWNGETQYF
TRBD1	TRBV29-1	NA	TRBJ2-2	CSAQGVRAGELFF
TRBD1	TRBV19	NA	TRBJ1-4	CASSQQGAFTNEKLFF
NA	TRBV2	NA	TRBJ2-3	CASSRESGTDTQYF
NA	TRBV2	NA	TRBJ2-3	CASRELAPGDTQYF
TRBD1	TRBV18	NA	TRBJ1-6	CASSRTGPNSYNSPLHF
NA	TRBV28	NA	TRBJ2-7	CASSPIGTSYEQYF
TRBD1	TRBV4-1	NA	TRBJ1-5	CASSQRTGQDPRLSYSNQPQHF
TRBD2	TRBV11-2	NA	NA	CASSLTTSGSSYEQYF
TRBD1	TRBV7-9	NA	TRBJ1-2	CASSFTRDRSNDGYTF
NA	TRBV6-9	NA	TRBJ2-7	CASSPMVPTATPPYEQYF
NA	TRBV10-1	NA	TRBJ2-7	CASSESVQPWWEQYF
TRBD1	TRBV19	NA	TRBJ1-5	CASSPTGVAHQPQHF
NA	TRBV7-6	NA	TRBJ2-2	CASSPAGTLTNTGELFF
NA	TRBV7-2	few	TRBJ2-2	CASSPRVGGGNTGELFF
NA	TRBV7-9	once	TRBJ1-1	CASSLMEGLTEAFF
NA	TRBV18	NA	TRBJ1-3	CASSPEGNTIYF
TRBD1	TRBV5-1	NA	TRBJ1-5	CASSQGGLNQPQHF
NA	TRBV30	NA	TRBJ2-7	CAWSLGHEQYF
TRBD1	TRBV10-3	once	TRBJ2-7	CAISESGGQGYEQYF
NA	TRBV5-1	NA	TRBJ2-3	CASSLPREPLTDTQYF
NA	TRBV5-1	NA	TRBJ2-1	CASSFDSTSYNEQFF
TRBD1	TRBV7-2	NA	TRBJ1-3	CASSSRQGPGNTIYF
NA	TRBV7-9	NA	TRBJ2-4	CASSPRARFGNIQYF
NA	TRBV4-1	NA	TRBJ2-7	CASSQVPPGAYEQYF
TRBD1	TRBV11-3	NA	TRBJ1-1	CASSLSGGNTEAFF
TRBD2	TRBV5-4	NA	TRBJ2-5	CASSAGGREETQYF
TRBD1	TRBV7-2	NA	TRBJ1-5	CASSLVDRAGQPQHF
NA	TRBV2	NA	TRBJ2-7	CASSVEGYYEQYF
NA	TRBV2	NA	TRBJ1-4	CASSENGEKLFF
NA	TRBV4-1	NA	TRBJ2-1	CASSQGGGARTSFYNEQFF
NA	TRBV2	NA	TRBJ1-3	CASKSGFSGNTIYF
NA	TRBV28	few	TRBJ1-2	CASSFGAYGYTF
NA	TRBV28	NA	TRBJ1-4	CASKGGGGLSEKLFF
NA	TRBV6-5	NA	TRBJ1-5	CASTKGGRDQPQHF
NA	TRBV2	medium-sized	TRBJ1-1	CASTLERETEAFF
NA	TRBV2	NA	TRBJ2-1	CASKLRRGSSYNEQFF
NA	TRBV7-2	NA	TRBJ2-3	CASSLGLGGTDTQYF
NA	TRBV6-5	NA	TRBJ1-6	CASSQGVWGSPLHF
NA	TRBV18	NA	TRBJ1-5	CASSQEQGINQPQHF
NA	TRBV6-5	NA	TRBJ2-3	CASRLDYRDTDTQYF
TRBD2	TRBV9	NA	TRBJ2-7	CASSVMEGGSAYEQYF
TRBD2	TRBV28	NA	TRBJ2-1	CASTSGLAGWGEQFF
TRBD1	TRBV19	NA	TRBJ2-5	CASSMEGGHETQYF
TRBD1	TRBV10-3	NA	TRBJ1-4	CAIRGQTNEKLFF
NA	TRBV7-9	NA	TRBJ2-3	CASSLTDTQYF
NA	TRBV5-1	few	TRBJ2-1	CASSVGGDEQFF
NA	TRBV6-1	NA	TRBJ1-1	CASTEGGQGWAEAFF